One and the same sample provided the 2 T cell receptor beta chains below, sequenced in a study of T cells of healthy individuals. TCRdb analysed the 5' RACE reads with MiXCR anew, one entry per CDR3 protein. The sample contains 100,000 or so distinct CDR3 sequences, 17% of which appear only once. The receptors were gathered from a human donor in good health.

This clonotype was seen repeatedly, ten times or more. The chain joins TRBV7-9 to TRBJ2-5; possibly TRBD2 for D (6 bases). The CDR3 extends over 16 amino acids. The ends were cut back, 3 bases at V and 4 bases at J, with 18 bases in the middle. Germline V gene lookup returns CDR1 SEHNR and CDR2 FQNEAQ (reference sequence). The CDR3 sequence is CASSFGSPGRPETQYF. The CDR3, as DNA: TGTGCCAGCAGCTTTGGATCCCCCGGGAGACCAGAGACCCAGTACTTC.

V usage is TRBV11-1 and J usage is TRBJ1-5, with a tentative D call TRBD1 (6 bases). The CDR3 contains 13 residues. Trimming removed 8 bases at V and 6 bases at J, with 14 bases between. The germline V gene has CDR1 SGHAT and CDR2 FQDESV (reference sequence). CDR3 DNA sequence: TGTGCCAGCCAGCAGGGGTTTGGTCAGCCCCAGCATTTT. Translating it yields CASQQGFGQPQHF. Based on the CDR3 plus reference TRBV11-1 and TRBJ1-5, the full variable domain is EAEVAQSPRYKITEKSQAVAFWCDPISGHATLYWYRQILGQGPELLVQFQDESVVDDSQLPKDRFSAERLKGVDSTLKIQPAELGDSAMYLCASQQGFGQPQHFGDGTRLSIL.